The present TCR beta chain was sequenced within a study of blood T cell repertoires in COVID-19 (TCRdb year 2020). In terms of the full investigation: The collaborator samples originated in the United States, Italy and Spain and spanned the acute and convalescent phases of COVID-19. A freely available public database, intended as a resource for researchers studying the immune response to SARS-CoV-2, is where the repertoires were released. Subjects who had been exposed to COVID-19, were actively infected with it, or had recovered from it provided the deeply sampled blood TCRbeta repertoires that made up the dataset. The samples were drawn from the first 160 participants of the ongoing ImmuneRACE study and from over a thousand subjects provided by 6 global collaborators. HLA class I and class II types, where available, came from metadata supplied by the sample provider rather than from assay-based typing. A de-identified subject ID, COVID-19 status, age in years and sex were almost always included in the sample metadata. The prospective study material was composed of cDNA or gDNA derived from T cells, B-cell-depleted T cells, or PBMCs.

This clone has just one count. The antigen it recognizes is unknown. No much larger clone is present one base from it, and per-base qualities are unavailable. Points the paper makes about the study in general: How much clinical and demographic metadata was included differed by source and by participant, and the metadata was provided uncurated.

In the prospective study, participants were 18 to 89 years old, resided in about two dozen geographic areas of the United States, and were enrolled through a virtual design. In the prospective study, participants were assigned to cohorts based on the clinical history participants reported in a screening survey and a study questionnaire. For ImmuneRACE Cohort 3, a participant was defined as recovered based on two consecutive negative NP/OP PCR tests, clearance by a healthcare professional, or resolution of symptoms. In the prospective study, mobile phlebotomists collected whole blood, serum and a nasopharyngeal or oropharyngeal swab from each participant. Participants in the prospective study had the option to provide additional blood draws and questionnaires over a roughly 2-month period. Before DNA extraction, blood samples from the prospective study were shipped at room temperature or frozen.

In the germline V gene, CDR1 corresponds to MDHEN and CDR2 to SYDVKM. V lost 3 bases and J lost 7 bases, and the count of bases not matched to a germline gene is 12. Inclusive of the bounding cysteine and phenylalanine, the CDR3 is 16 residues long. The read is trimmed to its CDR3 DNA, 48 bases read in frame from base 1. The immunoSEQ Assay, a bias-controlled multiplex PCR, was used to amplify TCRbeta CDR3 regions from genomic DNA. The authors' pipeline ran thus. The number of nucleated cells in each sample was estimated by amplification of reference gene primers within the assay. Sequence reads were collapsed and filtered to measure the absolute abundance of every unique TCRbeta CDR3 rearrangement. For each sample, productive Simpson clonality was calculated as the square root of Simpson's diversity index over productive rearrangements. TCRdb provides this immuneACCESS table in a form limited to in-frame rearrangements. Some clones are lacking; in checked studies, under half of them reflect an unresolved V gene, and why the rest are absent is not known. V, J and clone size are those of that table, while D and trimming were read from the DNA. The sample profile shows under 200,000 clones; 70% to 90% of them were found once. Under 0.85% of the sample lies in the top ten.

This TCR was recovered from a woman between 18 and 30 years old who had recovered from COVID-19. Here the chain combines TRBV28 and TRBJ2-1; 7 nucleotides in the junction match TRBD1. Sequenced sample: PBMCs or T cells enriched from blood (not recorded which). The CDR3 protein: CASSLADMKQGNEQFF. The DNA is TGTGCCAGCAGTTTGGCCGACATGAAACAGGGGAATGAGCAGTTCTTC.